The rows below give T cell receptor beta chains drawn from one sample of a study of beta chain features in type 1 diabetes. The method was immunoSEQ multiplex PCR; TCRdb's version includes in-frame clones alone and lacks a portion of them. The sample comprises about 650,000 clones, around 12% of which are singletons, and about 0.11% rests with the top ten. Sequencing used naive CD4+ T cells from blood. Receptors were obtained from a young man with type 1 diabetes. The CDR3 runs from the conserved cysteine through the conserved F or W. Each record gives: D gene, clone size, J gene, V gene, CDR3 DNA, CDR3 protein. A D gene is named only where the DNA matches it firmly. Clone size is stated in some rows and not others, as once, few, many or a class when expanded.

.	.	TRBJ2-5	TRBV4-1	TGCGCCAGCAGCCAAGATTTAGAGACCCAGTACTTC	CASSQDLETQYF
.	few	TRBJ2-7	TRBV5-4	TGTGCCAGCAGCAAGACAGATCAGGACTACGAGCAGTACTTC	CASSKTDQDYEQYF
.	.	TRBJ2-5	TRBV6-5	TGTGCCAGCAGTTACTCGATCCTAGTGGAGACCCAGTACTTC	CASSYSILVETQYF
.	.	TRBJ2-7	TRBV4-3	TGCGCCAGCAGCCAAGATGGGGACGGACGCATCTCCTACGAGCAGTACTTC	CASSQDGDGRISYEQYF
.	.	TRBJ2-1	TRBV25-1	TGTGCCAGCAGTGACGTGGCGGGTCTGGGATCTGTATACAATGAGCAGTTCTTC	CASSDVAGLGSVYNEQFF
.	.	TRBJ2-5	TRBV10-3	TGTGCCATCAGTGAGTCGTTTAGGGGCACCGGGAACCAAGAGACCCAGTACTTC	CAISESFRGTGNQETQYF
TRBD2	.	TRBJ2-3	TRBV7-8	TGTGCCGCGGGGACTAGCGGGACAGATACGCAGTATTTT	CAAGTSGTDTQYF
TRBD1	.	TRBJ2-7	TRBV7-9	TGTGCCAGCAGCTACGGACAGGGGGCGCAGGACGAGCAGTACTTC	CASSYGQGAQDEQYF
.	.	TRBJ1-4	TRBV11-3	TGTGTCTCAAGGGGGATGCCTAATGAAAAACTGTTTTTT	CVSRGMPNEKLFF
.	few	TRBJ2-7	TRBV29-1	TGCAGCGTCGAACACACTTACGGGACACATGATACCTACGAGCAGTACTTC	CSVEHTYGTHDTYEQYF
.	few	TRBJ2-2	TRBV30	TGTGCCTGGAGTGCCGGAGTTCTCACCGGGGAGCTGTTTTTT	CAWSAGVLTGELFF
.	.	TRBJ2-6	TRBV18	TGTGCCAGCTCCCTTTCGGACGGCGGAAGAGCCAACGTCCTGACTTTC	CASSLSDGGRANVLTF
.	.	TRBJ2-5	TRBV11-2	TGTGCCAGCAGCGTCGGACAGTCTCAAGAGACCCAGTACTTC	CASSVGQSQETQYF
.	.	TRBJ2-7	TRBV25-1	TGTGCCAGCAGTGTGCGGTCCGAGCAGTACTTC	CASSVRSEQYF
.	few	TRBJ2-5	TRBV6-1	TGTGCCAGCAGTGAATCCGCAGGGAGAGAGACCCAGTACTTC	CASSESAGRETQYF
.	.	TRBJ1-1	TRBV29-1	TGCAGCGTCTACGACAGGCCGAAAGCTTTCTTT	CSVYDRPKAFF
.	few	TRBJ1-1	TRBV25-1	TGTGCCAGCAGTGACCAGAAAGCTTTCTTT	CASSDQKAFF
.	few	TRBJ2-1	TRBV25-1	TGTGCCAGCAGTGGGACTCCCTACAGTGAGCAGTTCTTC	CASSGTPYSEQFF
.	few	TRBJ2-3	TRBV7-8	TGTGCCAGCAGCCCTCCTTTAGGGGGTAGTGGCACAGATACGCAGTATTTT	CASSPPLGGSGTDTQYF
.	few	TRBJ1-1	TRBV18	TGTGCCAGCTCACCAGGGGTGAACACTGAAGCTTTCTTT	CASSPGVNTEAFF
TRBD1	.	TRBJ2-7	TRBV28	TGTGCCAGCAGTTCAGAACGGGACAGCATCCTCTACGAGCAGTACTTC	CASSSERDSILYEQYF
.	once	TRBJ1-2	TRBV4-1	TGCGCCAGCAGCCCTGGACGCCGTGAGTATGGCTACACCTTC	CASSPGRREYGYTF
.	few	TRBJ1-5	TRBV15	TGTGCCACCAGCAGAGACAGGGATCAGCCCCAGCATTTT	CATSRDRDQPQHF
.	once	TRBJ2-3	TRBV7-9	TGTGCCAGCAGCCGTCAAACAATATATACGCAGTATTTT	CASSRQTIYTQYF
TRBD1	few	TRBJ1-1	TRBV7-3	TGTGCCAGCAGGTCGACAGGGACGAACACTGAAGCTTTCTTT	CASRSTGTNTEAFF
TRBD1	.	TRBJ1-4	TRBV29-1	TGCAGCGTGGGGGACAGGGCTAATGAAAAACTGTTTTTT	CSVGDRANEKLFF
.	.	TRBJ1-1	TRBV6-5	TGTGCCAGCAGCCTCACGTCGGACACTGAAGCTTTCTTT	CASSLTSDTEAFF
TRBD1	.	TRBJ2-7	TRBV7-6	TGTGCCAGCAGCTTGGGCACGACAGGGACCTACGAGCAGTACTTC	CASSLGTTGTYEQYF
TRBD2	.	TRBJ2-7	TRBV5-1	TGCGCCAGCAGCCTCGAGACTAGCGGGATCCAGCAGTACTTC	CASSLETSGIQQYF
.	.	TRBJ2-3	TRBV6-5	TGTGCCAGCAGTTATCAGGGCAGGCCTGCCACAGATACGCAGTATTTT	CASSYQGRPATDTQYF
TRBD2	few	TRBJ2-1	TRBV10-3	TGTGCCACCGGGGGGGTGCCGGGACTCAGAGGGAATGAGCAGTTCTTC	CATGGVPGLRGNEQFF
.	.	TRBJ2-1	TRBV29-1	TGCAGCGTTGAAGACCCCGGGCAGGGTCGGAATGAGCAGTTCTTC	CSVEDPGQGRNEQFF
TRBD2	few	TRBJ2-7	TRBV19	TGTGCCAGTAGTCCCCAGACTAGCGGGTTGACCTACGAGCAGTACTTC	CASSPQTSGLTYEQYF
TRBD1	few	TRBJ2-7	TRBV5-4	TGTGCCAGCAGCTCGGGACAGGGGTCCGACGAGCAGTACTTC	CASSSGQGSDEQYF
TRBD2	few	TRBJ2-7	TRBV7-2	TGTGCCAGCAGCTTTCTAGCGGGGGGTCCCTACGAGCAGTACTTC	CASSFLAGGPYEQYF
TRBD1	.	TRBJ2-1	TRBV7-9	TGTGCCAGCAGCTTAGAGGGGACAGGGAAGTTCTTC	CASSLEGTGKFF
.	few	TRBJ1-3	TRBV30	TGTGCCTGGGGGCTTGCTGGAAACACCATATATTTT	CAWGLAGNTIYF
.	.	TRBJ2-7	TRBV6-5	TGTGCCAGCAGGAAGGGCAGCGCCTTTACCTACGAGCAGTACTTC	CASRKGSAFTYEQYF
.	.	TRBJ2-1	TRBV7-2	TGTGCCAGCAGCTTACAGGGCCGTCGTCCGAATGAGCAGTTCTTC	CASSLQGRRPNEQFF
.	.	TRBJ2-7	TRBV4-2	TGTGCCAGCAGCCACATTGGACAGTCCTACGAGCAGTACTTC	CASSHIGQSYEQYF
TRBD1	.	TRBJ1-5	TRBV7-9	TGTGCCAGCAGCTTAGGGACAGGGGTTAATCAGCCCCAGCATTTT	CASSLGTGVNQPQHF